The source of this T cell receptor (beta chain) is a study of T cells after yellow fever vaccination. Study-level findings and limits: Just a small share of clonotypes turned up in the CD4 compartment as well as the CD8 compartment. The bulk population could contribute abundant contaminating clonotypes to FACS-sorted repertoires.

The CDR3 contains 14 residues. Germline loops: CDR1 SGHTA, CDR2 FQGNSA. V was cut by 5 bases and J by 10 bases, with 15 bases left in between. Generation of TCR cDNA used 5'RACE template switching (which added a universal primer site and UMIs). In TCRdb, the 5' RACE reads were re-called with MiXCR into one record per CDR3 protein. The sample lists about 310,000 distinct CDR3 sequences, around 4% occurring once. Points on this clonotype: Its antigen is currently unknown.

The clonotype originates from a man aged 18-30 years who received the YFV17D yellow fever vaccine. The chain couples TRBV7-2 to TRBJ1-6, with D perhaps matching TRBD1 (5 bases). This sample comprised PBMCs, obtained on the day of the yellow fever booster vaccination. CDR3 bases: TGTGCCAGCAGCCTACGGGGCTTCGGGTCACCCCTCCACTTT. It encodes CASSLRGFGSPLHF. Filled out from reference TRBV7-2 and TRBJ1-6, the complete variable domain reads GAGVSQSPSNKVTEKGKDVELRCDPISGHTALYWYRQSLGQGLEFLIYFQGNSAPDKSGLPSDRFSAERTGGSVSTLTIQRTQQEDSAVYLCASSLRGFGSPLHFGNGTRLTVT.